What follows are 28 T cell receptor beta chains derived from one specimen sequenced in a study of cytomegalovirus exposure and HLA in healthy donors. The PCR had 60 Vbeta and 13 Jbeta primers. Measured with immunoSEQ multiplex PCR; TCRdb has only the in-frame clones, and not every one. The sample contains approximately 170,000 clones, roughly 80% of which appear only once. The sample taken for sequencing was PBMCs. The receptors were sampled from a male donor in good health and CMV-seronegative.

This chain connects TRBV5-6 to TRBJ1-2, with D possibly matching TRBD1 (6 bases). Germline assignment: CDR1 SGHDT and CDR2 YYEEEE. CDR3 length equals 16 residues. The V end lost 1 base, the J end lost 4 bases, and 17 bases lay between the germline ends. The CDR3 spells CASSLKRRGAGYGYTF. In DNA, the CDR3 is TGTGCCAGCAGCTTGAAACGTCGGGGGGCGGGCTATGGCTACACCTTC. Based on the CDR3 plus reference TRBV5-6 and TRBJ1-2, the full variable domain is DAGVTQSPTHLIKTRGQQVTLRCSPKSGHDTVSWYQQALGQGPQFIFQYYEEEERQRGNFPDRFSGHQFPNYSSELNVNALLLGDSALYLCASSLKRRGAGYGYTFGSGTRLTVV.

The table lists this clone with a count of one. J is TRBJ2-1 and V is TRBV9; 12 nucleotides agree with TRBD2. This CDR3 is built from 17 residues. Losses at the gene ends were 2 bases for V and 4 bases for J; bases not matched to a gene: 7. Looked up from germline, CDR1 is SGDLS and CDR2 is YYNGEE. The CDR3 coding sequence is TGTGCCAGCAGCGTCGCTAGCGGGGGGGGGTCGTACAATGAGCAGTTCTTC. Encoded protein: CASSVASGGGSYNEQFF.

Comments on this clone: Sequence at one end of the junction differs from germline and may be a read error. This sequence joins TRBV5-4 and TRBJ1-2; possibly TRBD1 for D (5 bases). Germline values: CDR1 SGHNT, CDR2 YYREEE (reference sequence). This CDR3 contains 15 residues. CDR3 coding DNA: TGTGCCAGCAGCCCTTCGGGCGGGGCTAACTATGGCTACCCCTTC. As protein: CASSPSGGANYGYPF.

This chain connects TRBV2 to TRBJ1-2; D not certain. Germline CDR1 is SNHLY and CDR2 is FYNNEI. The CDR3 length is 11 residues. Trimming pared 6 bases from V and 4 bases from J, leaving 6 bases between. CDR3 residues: CASRGSYGYTF. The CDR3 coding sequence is TGTGCCAGCAGGGGGAGCTATGGCTACACCTTC.

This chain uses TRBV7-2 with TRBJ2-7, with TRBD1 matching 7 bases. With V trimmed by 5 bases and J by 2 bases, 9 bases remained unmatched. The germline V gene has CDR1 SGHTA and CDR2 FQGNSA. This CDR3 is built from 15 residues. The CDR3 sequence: CASSGTTGAPYEQYF. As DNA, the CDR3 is TGTGCCAGCAGCGGAACTACAGGGGCCCCCTACGAGCAGTACTTC.

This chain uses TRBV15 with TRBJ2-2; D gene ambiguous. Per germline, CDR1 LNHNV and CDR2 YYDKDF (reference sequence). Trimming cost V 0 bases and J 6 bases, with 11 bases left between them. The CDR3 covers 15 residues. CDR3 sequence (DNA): TGTGCCACCAGCAGAGATCAACGCGGTGCCGGGGAGCTGTTTTTT. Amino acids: CATSRDQRGAGELFF.

The CDR3, as DNA: TGTGCCAGCAGCTTGCCCCGGGACAGGGGGATTTCCTATAATTCACCCCTCCACTTT. Translated: CASSLPRDRGISYNSPLHF. This sequence joins TRBV5-6 and TRBJ1-6; 11 nucleotides line up with TRBD1. This CDR3 spans 19 amino acids. In germline, CDR1 is SGHDT, CDR2 YYEEEE. J lost 1 base, V lost 1 base, and 7 bases had no gene match.

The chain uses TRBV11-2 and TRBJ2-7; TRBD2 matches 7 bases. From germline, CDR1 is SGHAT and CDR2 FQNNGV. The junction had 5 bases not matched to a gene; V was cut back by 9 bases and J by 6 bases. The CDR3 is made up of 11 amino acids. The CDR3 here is CASDGGGEQYF. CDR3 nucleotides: TGTGCCAGTGATGGGGGGGGCGAGCAGTACTTC.

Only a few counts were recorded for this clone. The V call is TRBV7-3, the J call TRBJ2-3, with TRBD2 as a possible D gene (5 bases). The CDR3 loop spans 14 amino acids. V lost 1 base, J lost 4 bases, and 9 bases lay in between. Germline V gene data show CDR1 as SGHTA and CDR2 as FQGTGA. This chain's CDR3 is CASSLNGVADTQYF. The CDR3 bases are TGTGCCAGCAGCTTAAACGGGGTAGCAGATACGCAGTATTTT.

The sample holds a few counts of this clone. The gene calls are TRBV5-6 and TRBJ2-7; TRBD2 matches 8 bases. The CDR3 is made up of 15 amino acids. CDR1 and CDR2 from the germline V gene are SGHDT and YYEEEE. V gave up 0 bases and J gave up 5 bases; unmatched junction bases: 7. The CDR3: CASSLGYGGGNEQYF. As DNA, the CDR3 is TGTGCCAGCAGCTTGGGGTACGGCGGGGGGAACGAGCAGTACTTC. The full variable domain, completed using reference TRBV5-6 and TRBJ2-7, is DAGVTQSPTHLIKTRGQQVTLRCSPKSGHDTVSWYQQALGQGPQFIFQYYEEEERQRGNFPDRFSGHQFPNYSSELNVNALLLGDSALYLCASSLGYGGGNEQYFGPGTRLTVT.

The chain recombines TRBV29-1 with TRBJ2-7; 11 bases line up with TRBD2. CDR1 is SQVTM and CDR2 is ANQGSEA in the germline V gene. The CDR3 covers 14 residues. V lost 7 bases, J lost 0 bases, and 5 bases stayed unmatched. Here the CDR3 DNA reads TGCAGCGCCAGGACTAGCGGGTTCTCCTACGAGCAGTACTTC. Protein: CSARTSGFSYEQYF.

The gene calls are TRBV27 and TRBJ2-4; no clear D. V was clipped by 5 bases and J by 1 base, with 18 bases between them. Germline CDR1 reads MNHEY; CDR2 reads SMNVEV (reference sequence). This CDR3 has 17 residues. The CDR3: CASSPPLSAWAKNIQYF. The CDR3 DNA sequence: TGTGCCAGCAGTCCCCCCCTAAGCGCCTGGGCCAAAAACATTCAGTACTTC.

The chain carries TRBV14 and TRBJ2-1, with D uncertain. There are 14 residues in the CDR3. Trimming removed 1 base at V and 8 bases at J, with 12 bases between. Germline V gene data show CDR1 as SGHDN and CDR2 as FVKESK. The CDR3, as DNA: TGTGCCAGCAGCCAAGTATCAGGTTTATATGAGCAGTTCTTC. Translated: CASSQVSGLYEQFF.

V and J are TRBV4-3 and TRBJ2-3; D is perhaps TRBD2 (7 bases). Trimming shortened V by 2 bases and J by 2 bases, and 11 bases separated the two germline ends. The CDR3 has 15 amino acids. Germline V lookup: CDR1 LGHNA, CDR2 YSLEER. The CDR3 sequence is CASSQRGGNTDTQYF. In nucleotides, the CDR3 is TGCGCCAGCAGCCAAAGGGGGGGAAACACAGATACGCAGTATTTT.

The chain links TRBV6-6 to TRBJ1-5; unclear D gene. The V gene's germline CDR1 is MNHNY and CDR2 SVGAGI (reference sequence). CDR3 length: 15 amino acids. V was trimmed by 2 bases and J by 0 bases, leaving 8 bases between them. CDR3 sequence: CASSYGPSSNQPQHF. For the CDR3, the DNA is TGTGCCAGCAGTTACGGGCCCTCTAGCAATCAGCCCCAGCATTTT.

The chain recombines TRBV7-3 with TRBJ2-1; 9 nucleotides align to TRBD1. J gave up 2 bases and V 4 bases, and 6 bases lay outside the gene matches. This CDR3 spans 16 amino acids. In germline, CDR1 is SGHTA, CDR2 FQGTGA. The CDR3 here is CASSSYGTGPYNEQFF. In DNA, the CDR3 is TGTGCCAGCAGCTCATACGGGACAGGGCCCTACAATGAGCAGTTCTTC.

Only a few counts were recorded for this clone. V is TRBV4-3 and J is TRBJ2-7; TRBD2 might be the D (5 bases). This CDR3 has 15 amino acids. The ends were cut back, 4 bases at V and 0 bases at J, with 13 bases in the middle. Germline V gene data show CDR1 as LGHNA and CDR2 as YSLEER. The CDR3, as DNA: TGCGCCAGCAGCCCCCGAAACAGCGGCTCCTACGAGCAGTACTTC. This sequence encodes CASSPRNSGSYEQYF.

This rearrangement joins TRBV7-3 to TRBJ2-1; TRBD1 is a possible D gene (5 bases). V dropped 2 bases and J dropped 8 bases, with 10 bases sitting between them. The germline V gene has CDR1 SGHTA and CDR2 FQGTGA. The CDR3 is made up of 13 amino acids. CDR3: CASSLFGRDEQFF. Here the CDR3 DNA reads TGTGCCAGCAGCTTATTCGGCAGGGATGAGCAGTTCTTC.

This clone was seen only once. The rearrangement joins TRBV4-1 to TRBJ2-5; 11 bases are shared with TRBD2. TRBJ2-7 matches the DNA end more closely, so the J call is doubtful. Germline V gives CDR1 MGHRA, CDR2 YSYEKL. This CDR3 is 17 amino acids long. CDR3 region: CASSQVDGTSGTYEQYF. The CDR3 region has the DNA TGCGCCAGCAGCCAAGTCGACGGGACTAGCGGTACCTACGAGCAGTACTTC.

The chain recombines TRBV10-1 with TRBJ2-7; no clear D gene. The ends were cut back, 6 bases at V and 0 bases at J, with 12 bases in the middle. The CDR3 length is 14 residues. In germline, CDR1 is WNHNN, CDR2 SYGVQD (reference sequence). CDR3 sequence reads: CASRPDPSSYEQYF. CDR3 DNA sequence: TGCGCCAGCAGACCTGACCCTAGCTCCTACGAGCAGTACTTC.

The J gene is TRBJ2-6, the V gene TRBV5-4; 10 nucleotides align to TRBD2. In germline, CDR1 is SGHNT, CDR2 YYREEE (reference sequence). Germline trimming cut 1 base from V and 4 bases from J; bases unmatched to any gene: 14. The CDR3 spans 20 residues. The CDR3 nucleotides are TGTGCCAGCAGCTTGAATGAGCGGGAGGGGAAGGGGAGAGGGGCCAACGTCCTGACTTTC. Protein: CASSLNEREGKGRGANVLTF.

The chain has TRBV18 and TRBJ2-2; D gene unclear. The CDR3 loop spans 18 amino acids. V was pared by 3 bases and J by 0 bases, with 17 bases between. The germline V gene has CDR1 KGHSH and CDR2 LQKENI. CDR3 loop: CASSPGLGRNSNTGELFF. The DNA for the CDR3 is TGTGCCAGCTCACCGGGTCTGGGCCGAAACTCGAACACCGGGGAGCTGTTTTTT. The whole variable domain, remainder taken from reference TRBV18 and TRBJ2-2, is NAGVMQNPRHLVRRRGQEARLRCSPMKGHSHVYWYRQLPEEGLKFMVYLQKENIIDESGMPKERFSAEFPKEGPSILRIQQVVRGDSAAYFCASSPGLGRNSNTGELFFGEGSRLTVL.

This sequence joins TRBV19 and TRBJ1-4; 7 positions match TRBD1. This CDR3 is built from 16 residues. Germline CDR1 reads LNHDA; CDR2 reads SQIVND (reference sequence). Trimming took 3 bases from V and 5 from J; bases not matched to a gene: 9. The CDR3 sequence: CASSIGGAGGNEKLFF. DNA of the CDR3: TGTGCCAGTAGTATTGGTGGAGCAGGGGGAAATGAAAAACTGTTTTTT.

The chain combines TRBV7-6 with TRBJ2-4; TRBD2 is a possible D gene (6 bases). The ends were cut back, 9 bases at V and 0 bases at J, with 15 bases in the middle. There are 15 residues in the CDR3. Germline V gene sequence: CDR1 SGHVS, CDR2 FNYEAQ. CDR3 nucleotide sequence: TGTGCCAGATCTTTTCCGGGAGTAGCCAAAAACATTCAGTACTTC. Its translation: CARSFPGVAKNIQYF.

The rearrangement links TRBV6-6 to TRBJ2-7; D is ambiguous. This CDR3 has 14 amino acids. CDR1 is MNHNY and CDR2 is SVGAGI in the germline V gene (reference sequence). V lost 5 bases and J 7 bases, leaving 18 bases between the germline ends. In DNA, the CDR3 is TGTGCCAGCAGTCCTACGGTGCCCCGAGATGAGCAGTACTTC. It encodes CASSPTVPRDEQYF.

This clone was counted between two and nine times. For the CDR3, the DNA is TGCGCCAGCAGCCTCGACAGGACAAACGAAAAACTGTTTTTT. It codes for CASSLDRTNEKLFF. This chain uses TRBV4-1 with TRBJ1-4; TRBD1 might be the D (6 bases). With 4 bases removed from V and 8 bases from J, the gap between germline ends came to 14 bases. This CDR3 has 14 residues. The germline CDR1 and CDR2 sequences are MGHRA and YSYEKL.

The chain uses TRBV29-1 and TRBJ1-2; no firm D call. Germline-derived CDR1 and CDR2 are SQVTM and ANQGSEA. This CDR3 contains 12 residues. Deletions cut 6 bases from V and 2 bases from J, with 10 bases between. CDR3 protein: CSVDGGNYGYTF. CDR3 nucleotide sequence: TGCAGCGTCGACGGCGGAAACTATGGCTACACCTTC.

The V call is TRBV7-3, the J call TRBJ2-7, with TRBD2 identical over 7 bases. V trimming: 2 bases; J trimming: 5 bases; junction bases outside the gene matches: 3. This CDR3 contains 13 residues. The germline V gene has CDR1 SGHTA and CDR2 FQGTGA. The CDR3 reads CASSLRGGDEQYF. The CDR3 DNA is TGTGCCAGCAGCTTACGCGGGGGAGACGAGCAGTACTTC.